Presented here are 19 T cell receptor beta chains from one specimen sequenced in a study of human T cells and chemical hapten exposure. TCRdb redid the calling of the RACE reads with MiXCR, one entry per CDR3 protein. This sample has about 110,000 distinct CDR3 sequences; around 10% occur once, and the top ten carry 1.6%. Time point: pre-sensitization, week 0. Treatment defined: therapeutic diphenylcyclopropenone sensitization with weekly scalp DPC. Sequencing used whole blood, obtained in connection with sensitization to the hapten diphenylcyclopropenone (DPC). The receptor set was obtained from a woman in her fifties or sixties with alopecia areata. Some clones in this sample may be carry-over from other donors' samples.

This clonotype appeared many times. The rearrangement joins TRBV19 to TRBJ1-2; 7 nucleotides match TRBD1. V shed 4 bases and J 3 bases; nucleotides not matched to a gene: 5. The CDR3 consists of 14 residues. CDR1 and CDR2 from the germline V gene are LNHDA and SQIVND (reference sequence). The CDR3 sequence: CASSTLDRYYGYTF. Here the CDR3 DNA reads TGTGCCAGTAGTACCCTGGACAGGTACTATGGCTACACCTTC.

The chain couples TRBV28 to TRBJ2-3; D not certain. This CDR3 contains 14 residues. Trimming removed 4 bases at V and 4 bases at J, with 12 bases between. Germline CDR1 and CDR2: MDHEN and SYDVKM. The CDR3 nucleotides are TGTGCCAGCAGTTGGGATTGGCAGTCAGATACGCAGTATTTT. Its translation: CASSWDWQSDTQYF.

This clonotype was picked up a small number of times. This chain links TRBV20-1 with TRBJ1-5, with D maybe TRBD1 (6 bases). Germline V gene data show CDR1 as DFQATT and CDR2 as SNEGSKA (reference sequence). CDR3 length equals 14 residues. V lost 2 bases and J 1 base, leaving 9 bases between the germline ends. The CDR3 nucleotides are TGCAGTGCTAGAAAGGGGGGGAGCAATCAGCCCCAGCATTTT. This codes for CSARKGGSNQPQHF.

This clonotype has ten or more counts. The chain links TRBV7-9 to TRBJ2-1; D unclear. The CDR3 has 12 residues. V lost 7 bases, J lost 6 bases, and 10 bases lay in between. Germline V gene data show CDR1 as SEHNR and CDR2 as FQNEAQ (reference sequence). The CDR3 sequence: CASTLISNEQFF. CDR3 nucleotide sequence: TGTGCCAGCACCCTAATATCCAATGAGCAGTTCTTC.

The rearrangement joins TRBV18 to TRBJ1-1; D is unclear. V lost 4 bases and J lost 3, with 9 bases in between. Per the germline V gene, CDR1 is KGHSH and CDR2 is LQKENI. This CDR3 is 13 amino acids long. CDR3: CASSLRVDTEAFF. As DNA, the CDR3 is TGTGCCAGCTCACTAAGGGTCGACACTGAAGCTTTCTTT.

This clonotype was detected only a few times. The gene calls are TRBV6-5 and TRBJ2-7; D possibly corresponds to TRBD1 (6 bases). Per the germline V gene, CDR1 is MNHEY and CDR2 is SVGAGI. This CDR3 contains 13 residues. Trimming took off 3 bases at V and 4 bases at J, with 10 bases between the two ends. The CDR3: CASSYSQGYEQYF. CDR3 DNA sequence: TGTGCCAGCAGTTATTCCCAGGGGTACGAGCAGTACTTC.

This clonotype occurred a few times. The V and J genes are TRBV2 and TRBJ1-1; D is unresolved. The V gene's germline CDR1 is SNHLY and CDR2 FYNNEI. The V end lost 2 bases, the J end lost 2 bases, and 12 bases lay between the germline ends. CDR3 length: 15 residues. The CDR3 here is CASSETWRLNTEAFF. The CDR3 DNA is TGTGCCAGCAGTGAAACGTGGCGGTTAAACACTGAAGCTTTCTTT.

The chain links TRBV7-9 to TRBJ1-3; D unresolved. Looked up from germline, CDR1 is SEHNR and CDR2 is FQNEAQ (reference sequence). The CDR3 has 15 residues. V was pared by 5 bases and J by 0 bases, with 11 bases between. The CDR3 nucleotides are TGTGCCAGCAGCACAGTCGGGAACTCTGGAAACACCATATATTTT. Residues: CASSTVGNSGNTIYF.

There are many counts of this clonotype. The DNA for the CDR3 is TGTGCCAGCAGTTTGGGACTAGCGGGTTCCTACGAGCAGTACTTC. Translation: CASSLGLAGSYEQYF. This chain links TRBV27 with TRBJ2-7, with 12 bases aligning to TRBD2. The CDR3 spans 15 residues. V dropped 3 bases and J dropped 1; count of bases not matched to a gene: 1. The germline V gene encodes CDR1 MNHEY and CDR2 SMNVEV (reference sequence).

V and J are TRBV27 and TRBJ2-7; D gene unclear. This CDR3 contains 14 residues. With 5 bases removed from V and 6 bases from J, the gap between germline ends came to 17 bases. Germline CDR1 MNHEY, CDR2 SMNVEV (reference sequence). Here the CDR3 reads CASSPDNVPAEQYF. The CDR3, as DNA: TGTGCCAGCAGTCCCGACAATGTCCCCGCCGAGCAGTACTTC.

This clonotype turned up a few times. The rearrangement uses TRBV6-4 and TRBJ1-6, with D unresolved. V dropped 2 bases and J dropped 7 bases, with 9 bases sitting between them. The V gene's germline CDR1 is MRHNA and CDR2 SNTAGT. This CDR3 spans 14 amino acids. Here the CDR3 reads CASSDRVDNSPLHF. The CDR3 DNA reads TGTGCCAGCAGTGACAGGGTGGACAATTCACCCCTCCACTTT.

CDR3 coding DNA: TGTGCCAGCAGCTTAGTTGACGACGGCTACACCTTC. It is translated as CASSLVDDGYTF. The chain carries TRBV7-9 and TRBJ1-2; D not resolved. The germline V and J ends were trimmed by 1 base and 8 bases, with 8 bases remaining between them. Germline loops: CDR1 SEHNR, CDR2 FQNEAQ (reference sequence). This CDR3 has 12 residues. The whole variable domain, remainder taken from reference TRBV7-9 and TRBJ1-2, is DTGVSQNPRHKITKRGQNVTFRCDPISEHNRLYWYRQTLGQGPEFLTYFQNEAQLEKSRLLSDRFSAERPKGSFSTLEIQRTEQGDSAMYLCASSLVDDGYTFGSGTRLTVV.

The sample holds many counts of this clonotype. V is TRBV6-6 and J is TRBJ2-7; D possibly corresponds to TRBD2 (6 bases). Germline V CDR1 and CDR2: MNHNY, SVGAGI (reference sequence). V dropped 5 bases and J dropped 3 bases, with 14 bases sitting between them. This CDR3 is 14 amino acids long. The chain's CDR3 is CASSPGVAGYEQYF. CDR3 in DNA: TGTGCCAGCAGTCCGGGGGTGGCGGGCTACGAGCAGTACTTC.

This clonotype has ten or more counts. The CDR3 loop is CASSYEGYTIYF. The CDR3 DNA follows: TGTGCCAGCAGTTATGAGGGTTACACCATATATTTT. V usage is TRBV6-6 and J usage is TRBJ1-3; D not certain. The CDR3 extends over 12 amino acids. The germline CDR1 and CDR2 sequences are MNHNY and SVGAGI (reference sequence). The germline V and J ends were trimmed by 3 bases and 8 bases, with 8 bases remaining between them.

The rearrangement uses TRBV5-1 and TRBJ2-3; D is tentatively TRBD1 or TRBD2 (5 bases each). V shed 5 bases and J shed 8 bases, with 12 bases lying between them. The germline CDR1 and CDR2 sequences are SGHRS and YFSETQ. This CDR3 has 12 amino acids. In DNA, the CDR3 is TGCGCCAGCAGGGAGGCTAGGGGTACGCAGTATTTT. This codes for CASREARGTQYF. Complete variable domain (other parts from reference TRBV5-1 and TRBJ2-3): KAGVTQTPRYLIKTRGQQVTLSCSPISGHRSVSWYQQTPGQGLQFLFEYFSETQRNKGNFPGRFSGRQFSNSRSEMNVSTLELGDSALYLCASREARGTQYFGPGTRLTVL.

This clonotype was recorded many times. The V gene is TRBV24-1, the J gene TRBJ2-7; 10 nucleotides align to TRBD2. This CDR3 has 15 residues. The germline V gene has CDR1 KGHDR and CDR2 SFDVKD. The V segment lost 4 bases and the J segment 3 bases; nucleotides outside the gene matches: 5. CDR3 amino acids: CATSDPQRGGYEQYF. Written as DNA, the CDR3 is TGTGCCACCAGTGACCCCCAGCGGGGGGGCTACGAGCAGTACTTC.

This clonotype was counted a few times. J is TRBJ2-3 and V is TRBV18; no clear D gene. Germline values: CDR1 KGHSH, CDR2 LQKENI. V lost 1 base, J lost 1 base, and 12 bases lay in between. There are 16 residues in the CDR3. DNA of the CDR3: TGTGCCAGCTCACCACTGAGTGATGCGGGCACAGATACGCAGTATTTT. It encodes CASSPLSDAGTDTQYF.

This clonotype was seen repeatedly, ten times or more. V usage is TRBV29-1 and J usage is TRBJ1-1; 7 bases match TRBD1. This CDR3 has 15 amino acids. After removal of 7 bases from V and 1 base from J, the junction contained 12 bases not matched to a gene. CDR1 SQVTM and CDR2 ANQGSEA come from the germline V gene. The CDR3 is CSAKPPGQRNTEAFF. The CDR3 DNA is TGCAGCGCAAAACCTCCGGGACAGAGGAACACTGAAGCTTTCTTT.

This clonotype was recorded a few times. The chain has TRBV20-1 and TRBJ2-4; 9 bases line up with TRBD2. Trimming at V came to 3 bases and at J to 0 bases, leaving 3 bases not matched to a gene. This CDR3 comprises 15 residues. Germline CDR1 DFQATT, CDR2 SNEGSKA (reference sequence). CDR3 sequence: CSARTSGLAKNIQYF. The CDR3 nucleotides are TGCAGTGCTAGGACTAGCGGACTAGCCAAAAACATTCAGTACTTC.